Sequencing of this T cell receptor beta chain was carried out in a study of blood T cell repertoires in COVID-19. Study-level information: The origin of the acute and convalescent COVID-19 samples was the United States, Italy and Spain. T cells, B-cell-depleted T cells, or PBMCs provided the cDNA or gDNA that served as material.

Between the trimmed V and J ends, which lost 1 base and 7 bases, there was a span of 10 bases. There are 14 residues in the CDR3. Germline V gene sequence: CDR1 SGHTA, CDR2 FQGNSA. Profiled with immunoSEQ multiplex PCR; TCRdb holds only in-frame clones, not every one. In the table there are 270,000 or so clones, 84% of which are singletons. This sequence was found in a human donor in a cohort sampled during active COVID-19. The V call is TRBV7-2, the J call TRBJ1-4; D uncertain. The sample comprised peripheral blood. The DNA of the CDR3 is TGTGCCAGCAGCTTAGGAGGGCTTAGTGAAAAACTGTTTTTT. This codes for CASSLGGLSEKLFF.